This is a list of T cell receptor beta chains from one sample in a study of beta chain features in type 1 diabetes. Profiled with immunoSEQ multiplex PCR; TCRdb holds only in-frame clones, not every one. The sample includes hundreds of thousands of clones, 14% of them seen just once. The sample consisted of central memory CD4+ T cells from blood. These receptors were taken from a man aged 25 to 45 in good health. The CDR3 runs from the conserved cysteine through the conserved F or W. Each record gives: clone size, J gene, V gene, D gene, CDR3 protein. D genes are given only for firm matches. Size tells how often a clone was seen (once, few, many) or the class of an expanded clone, and some rows leave it out.

-,TRBJ2-7,TRBV5-1,-,CASSLAIGYEQYF
few,TRBJ2-5,TRBV5-8,TRBD1,CASNRQGIPSETQYF
-,TRBJ2-1,TRBV15,-,CATSNRVQNEQFF
-,TRBJ1-5,TRBV19,TRBD1,CASSISGGNQPQHF
-,TRBJ2-1,TRBV6-6,TRBD1,CASLTDRGNEQFF
few,TRBJ2-5,TRBV6-6,-,CASSTPGQETQYF
-,TRBJ2-2,TRBV7-2,-,CASSLEQGAGELFF
-,TRBJ2-3,TRBV6-1,-,CASSDGLGTDTQYF
-,TRBJ2-3,TRBV9,-,CASSQTGDGDTQYF
few,TRBJ2-4,TRBV18,TRBD2,CASSPITSGSRNIQYF
few,TRBJ1-2,TRBV6-5,-,CASRDGQLYGYTF
few,TRBJ2-1,TRBV7-9,-,CASSFHGAVDNEQFF
-,TRBJ1-2,TRBV27,TRBD1,CASSSDRGYGYTF
few,TRBJ2-1,TRBV6-6,-,CASSYSDEQFF
once,TRBJ2-5,TRBV5-6,-,CASSLLDKQETQYF
-,TRBJ2-2,TRBV11-3,-,CASSKDRGELFF
few,TRBJ2-5,TRBV7-2,-,CASSLDKAVETQYF
few,TRBJ2-7,TRBV4-1,TRBD1,CASSRWDRANTAYEQYF
-,TRBJ1-1,TRBV6-6,-,CASRTTDTEAFF
-,TRBJ1-4,TRBV10-1,TRBD1,CASRMDRVNEKLFF
-,TRBJ1-4,TRBV9,TRBD1,CASSASSGQGEEKLFF